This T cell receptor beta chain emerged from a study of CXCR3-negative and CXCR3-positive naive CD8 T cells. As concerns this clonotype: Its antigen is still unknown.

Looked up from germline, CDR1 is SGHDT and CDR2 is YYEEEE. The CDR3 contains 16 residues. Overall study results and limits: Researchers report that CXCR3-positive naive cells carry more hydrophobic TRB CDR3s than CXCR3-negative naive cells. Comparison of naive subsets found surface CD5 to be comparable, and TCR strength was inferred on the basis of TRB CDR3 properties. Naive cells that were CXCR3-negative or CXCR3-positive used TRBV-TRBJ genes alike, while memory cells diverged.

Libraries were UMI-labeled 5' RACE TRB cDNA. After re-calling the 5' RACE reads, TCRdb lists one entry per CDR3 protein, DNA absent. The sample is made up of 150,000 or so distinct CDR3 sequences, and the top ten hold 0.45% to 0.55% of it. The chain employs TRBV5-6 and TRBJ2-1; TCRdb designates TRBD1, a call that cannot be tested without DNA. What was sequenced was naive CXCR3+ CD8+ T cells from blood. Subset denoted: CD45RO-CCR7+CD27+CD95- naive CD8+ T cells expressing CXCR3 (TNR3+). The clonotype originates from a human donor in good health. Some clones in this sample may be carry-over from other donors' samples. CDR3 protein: CASSPRLGQGYNEQFF.